Below, one T cell receptor (beta chain) is given with its context. Its cognate antigen is unknown. The data were obtained in a study of cytomegalovirus exposure and HLA in healthy donors. Findings and caveats of the study: Donors were assumed by presence/absence analyses to have roughly uniform sequencing depth. Later analysis showed TCR association rates varying by HLA locus, highest for DRB1 and lowest for HLA-C. A few CMV-associated chains proved CMV antigen-specific in vitro. Because they were indistinguishable, some V segments, including TRBV6-2 and TRBV6-3, were excluded.

The PCR made use of 60 Vbeta and 13 Jbeta primers. The repertoire was sequenced with immunoSEQ multiplex PCR; TCRdb's copy has only in-frame clones and lacks some. The sample includes around 150,000 clones, 75% to 90% of them seen just once. The V gene end was trimmed by 5 bases and the J gene end by 1 base; junction bases not matched to a gene: 7. CDR1 SGHTA and CDR2 FQGTGA come from the germline V gene. The CDR3 runs to 15 residues. The chain links TRBV7-3 to TRBJ2-5; 7 bases map to TRBD1. The clonotype comes from a human donor in good health. Sequencing input: PBMCs. CDR3 amino acids: CASSALEGAQETQYF. CDR3 sequence (DNA): TGTGCCAGCAGCGCCCTAGAGGGGGCCCAAGAGACCCAGTACTTC. Full variable domain (rest looked up from reference TRBV7-3 and TRBJ2-5): GAGVSQTPSNKVTEKGKYVELRCDPISGHTALYWYRQSLGQGPEFLIYFQGTGAADDSGLPNDRFFAVRPEGSVSTLKIQRTERGDSAVYLCASSALEGAQETQYFGPGTRLLVL.